This T cell receptor (beta chain) was sequenced for a study of blood T cell repertoires in COVID-19. The V and J ends lost 4 bases and 9 bases respectively, with 7 bases between them. The CDR3 is made up of 12 amino acids. The germline gives CDR1 LGHDT, CDR2 YNNKEL (reference sequence). The data were produced by immunoSEQ multiplex PCR, yet TCRdb's version contains in-frame clones alone and is incomplete. The sample shows about 140,000 clones, 70% to 90% of them seen only once. Sequenced input: peripheral blood. The chain combines TRBV3-1 (or the pseudogene TRBV3-2) with TRBJ1-6; D might be TRBD1 (5 bases). The TCR sequence derives from an elderly woman with acute or convalescent COVID-19. This CDR3 reads CASSRGVSPLHF. The CDR3 region has the DNA TGTGCCAGCAGCCGGGGGGTTTCACCCCTCCACTTT.